The following is a T cell receptor beta chain sequence with its context. This record comes from a study of blood T cell repertoires in COVID-19. As for the study in general: Acute and convalescent COVID-19 specimens originated in the United States, Italy and Spain. The analysed material was cDNA or gDNA that came from T cells, B-cell-depleted T cells, or PBMCs.

Authors' methods: Estimates of nucleated cell counts were drawn from the amplification of reference gene primers. Method: immunoSEQ multiplex PCR; TCRdb's copy keeps in-frame clones and lacks some. V and J calls and clone size are given by that table; D and trimming were obtained from the DNA. The sample carries around 270,000 clones, roughly 90% recorded once. Sequencing was done on a sample of peripheral blood. This TCR derives from a man between 60 and 75 years old who had recovered from COVID-19.

CDR3 in DNA: TGTGCCAGCAGCCAAGAACTAGCGAACTCTGGGGCCAACGTCCTGACTTTC. As protein: CASSQELANSGANVLTF. V is TRBV4-2 and J is TRBJ2-6, with 7 bases lining up with TRBD2. The CDR3 is made up of 17 amino acids. V gave up 0 bases and J gave up 0 bases; unmatched junction bases: 2. Germline CDR1 and CDR2: LGHNA and YNFKEQ.